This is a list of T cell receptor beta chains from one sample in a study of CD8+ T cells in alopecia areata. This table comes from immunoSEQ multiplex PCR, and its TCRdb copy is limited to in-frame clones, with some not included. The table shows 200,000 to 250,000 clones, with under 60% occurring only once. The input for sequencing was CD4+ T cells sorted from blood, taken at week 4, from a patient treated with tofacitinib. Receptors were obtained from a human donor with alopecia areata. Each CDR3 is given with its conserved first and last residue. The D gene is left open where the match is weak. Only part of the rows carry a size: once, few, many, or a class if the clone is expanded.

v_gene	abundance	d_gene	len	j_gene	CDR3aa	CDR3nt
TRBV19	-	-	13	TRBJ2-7	CASRMNGRDEQYF	TGTGCCAGTAGGATGAATGGCAGGGACGAGCAGTACTTC
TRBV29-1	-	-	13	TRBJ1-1	CSVGRQANTEAFF	TGCAGCGTTGGGAGACAGGCGAACACTGAAGCTTTCTTT
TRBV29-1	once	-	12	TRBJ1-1	CSVEGVNTEAFF	TGCAGCGTTGAGGGGGTGAACACTGAAGCTTTCTTT
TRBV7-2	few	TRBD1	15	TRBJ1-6	CASSSGTGYNSPLHF	TGTGCCAGCAGCTCGGGGACAGGTTATAATTCACCCCTCCACTTT
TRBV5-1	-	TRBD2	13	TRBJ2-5	CASSPSGEETQYF	TGCGCCAGCAGTCCGAGCGGGGAGGAGACCCAGTACTTC
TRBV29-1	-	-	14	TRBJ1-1	CSVEEDGQYTEAFF	TGCAGCGTTGAAGAGGACGGACAATACACTGAAGCTTTCTTT
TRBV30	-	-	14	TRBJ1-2	CAWSVKGLGDGYTF	TGTGCCTGGAGTGTTAAGGGGTTAGGCGATGGCTACACCTTC
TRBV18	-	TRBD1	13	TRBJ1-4	CASSATGGEKLFF	TGTGCCAGCTCAGCGACAGGGGGCGAAAAACTGTTTTTT
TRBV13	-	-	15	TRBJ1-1	CASSFGEGLGTEAFF	TGTGCCAGCAGCTTTGGTGAGGGGCTTGGCACTGAAGCTTTCTTT
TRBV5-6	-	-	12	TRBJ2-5	CASSLRVETQYF	TGTGCCAGCAGCTTGCGAGTTGAGACCCAGTACTTC
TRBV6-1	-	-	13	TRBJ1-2	CASSEGVVYGYTF	TGTGCCAGCAGTGAAGGGGTGGTCTATGGCTACACCTTC
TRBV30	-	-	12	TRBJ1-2	CACSPTGYGYTF	TGTGCCTGTTCGCCCACAGGCTATGGCTACACCTTC
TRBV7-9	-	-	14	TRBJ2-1	CASSSRLDYNEQFF	TGTGCCAGCAGCTCCCGACTAGACTACAATGAGCAGTTCTTC
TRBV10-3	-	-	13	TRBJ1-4	CAISANGGEKLFF	TGTGCCATCAGTGCCAACGGTGGAGAAAAACTGTTTTTT
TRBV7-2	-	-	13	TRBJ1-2	CASSLRGNYGYTF	TGTGCCAGCAGCTTGAGGGGAAACTATGGCTACACCTTC
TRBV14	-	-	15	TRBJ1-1	CASSQQHGTYDEAFF	TGTGCCAGCAGCCAACAACACGGGACATATGATGAAGCTTTCTTT
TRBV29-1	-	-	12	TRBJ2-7	CSVGQNSYEQYF	TGCAGCGTTGGACAGAACTCCTACGAGCAGTACTTC
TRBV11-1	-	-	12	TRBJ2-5	CASSAGLETQYF	TGTGCCAGCAGCGCGGGACTGGAGACCCAGTACTTC
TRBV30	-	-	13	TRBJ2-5	CASRRGREETQYF	TGTGCCTCGCGTCGGGGCAGGGAAGAGACCCAGTACTTC
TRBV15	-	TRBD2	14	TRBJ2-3	CATSLAENTDTQYF	TGTGCCACGAGTCTAGCGGAAAACACAGATACGCAGTATTTT
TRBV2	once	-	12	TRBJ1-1	CASSDPDTEAFF	TGTGCCAGCAGTGACCCCGACACTGAAGCTTTCTTT
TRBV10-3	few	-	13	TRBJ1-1	CAISESTFSEAFF	TGTGCCATCAGTGAGTCGACTTTCAGTGAAGCTTTCTTT
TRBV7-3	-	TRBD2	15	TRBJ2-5	CASSLMGLAEETQYF	TGTGCCAGCAGCTTAATGGGACTAGCGGAAGAGACCCAGTACTTC
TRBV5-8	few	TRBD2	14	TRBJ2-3	CASSPGLAGDTQYF	TGTGCCAGCAGCCCTGGACTAGCCGGGGATACGCAGTATTTT
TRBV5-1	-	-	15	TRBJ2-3	CASSLRGLGTDTQYF	TGCGCCAGCAGCCTCAGGGGTCTGGGGACAGATACGCAGTATTTT
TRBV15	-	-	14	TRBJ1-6	CATSRGDGEILLHF	TGTGCCACCAGCAGAGGGGACGGCGAAATTCTCCTCCACTTT
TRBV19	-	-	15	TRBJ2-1	CASSMYSAQYNEQFF	TGTGCCAGTAGTATGTACAGTGCCCAATACAATGAGCAGTTCTTC
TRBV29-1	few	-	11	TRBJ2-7	CSVQGRYEQYF	TGCAGCGTTCAGGGGAGATACGAGCAGTACTTC
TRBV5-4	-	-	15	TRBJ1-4	CASSLMSATNEKLFF	TGTGCCAGCAGCTTGATGTCGGCAACTAATGAAAAACTGTTTTTT
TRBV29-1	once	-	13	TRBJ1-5	CSVEEGRDQPQHF	TGCAGCGTTGAAGAAGGGCGGGACCAGCCCCAGCATTTT
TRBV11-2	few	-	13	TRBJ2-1	CASSLMGGHEQFF	TGTGCCAGCAGCTTAATGGGGGGCCATGAGCAGTTCTTC
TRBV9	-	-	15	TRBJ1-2	CASSVVGGGRDGYTF	TGTGCCAGCAGCGTAGTAGGTGGAGGGAGAGATGGCTACACCTTC
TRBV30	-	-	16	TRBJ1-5	CAWSAGPGGGGQPQHF	TGTGCCTGGAGTGCCGGCCCGGGGGGAGGGGGTCAGCCCCAGCATTTT
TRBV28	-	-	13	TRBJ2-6	CASSSSGANVLTF	TGTGCCAGCAGCTCCTCTGGGGCCAACGTCCTGACTTTC
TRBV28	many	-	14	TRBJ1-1	CASSLPRGRSEAFF	TGTGCCAGCAGTTTACCAAGGGGACGGTCTGAAGCTTTCTTT
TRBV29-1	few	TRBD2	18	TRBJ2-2	CSVGAVGLSGGFTGELFF	TGCAGCGTTGGAGCGGTGGGACTAAGCGGGGGGTTCACCGGGGAGCTGTTTTTT
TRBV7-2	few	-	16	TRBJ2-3	CASSRWGGLSGDTQYF	TGTGCCAGCAGCAGGTGGGGGGGCCTCAGCGGAGATACGCAGTATTTT
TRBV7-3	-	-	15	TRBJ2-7	CASSLRGAITYEQYF	TGTGCCAGCAGCTTAAGAGGGGCGATAACCTACGAGCAGTACTTC
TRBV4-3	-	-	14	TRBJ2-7	CASSQVPGPYEQYF	TGCGCCAGCAGCCAGGTACCTGGACCCTACGAGCAGTACTTC
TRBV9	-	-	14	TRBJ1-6	CASSVGVVNSPLHF	TGTGCCAGCAGCGTAGGGGTAGTGAATTCACCCCTCCACTTT
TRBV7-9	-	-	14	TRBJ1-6	CASGLVGHSAPLHF	TGTGCCAGCGGACTCGTTGGGCATTCGGCACCCCTCCACTTT
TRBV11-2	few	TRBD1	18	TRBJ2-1	CASSLGSDRARYYNEQFF	TGTGCCAGCAGCTTAGGTTCAGACAGGGCTAGATACTACAATGAGCAGTTCTTC
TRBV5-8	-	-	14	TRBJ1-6	CASVYSWADSPLHF	TGTGCCAGCGTCTATTCCTGGGCCGATTCACCCCTCCACTTT
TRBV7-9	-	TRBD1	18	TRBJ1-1	CASRQETRDRAWNTEAFF	TGTGCCAGCAGGCAGGAAACCCGGGACAGGGCATGGAACACTGAAGCTTTCTTT
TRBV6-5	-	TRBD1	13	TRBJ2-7	CASSPTGPYEQYF	TGTGCCAGCAGCCCGACAGGGCCCTACGAGCAGTACTTC
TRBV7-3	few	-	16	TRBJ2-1	CASSLGPRGDYNEQFF	TGTGCCAGCAGCTTAGGTCCGCGGGGAGATTACAATGAGCAGTTCTTC
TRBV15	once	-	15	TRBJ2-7	CATSRDAGNSYEQYF	TGTGCCACCAGCAGAGACGCAGGAAACTCCTACGAGCAGTACTTC
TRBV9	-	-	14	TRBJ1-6	CASSDRDTNSPLHF	TGTGCCAGCAGCGACCGGGACACTAATTCACCCCTCCACTTT
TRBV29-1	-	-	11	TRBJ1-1	CSALFDTEAFF	TGCAGCGCGCTGTTTGACACTGAAGCTTTCTTT